This T cell receptor beta chain was captured in a study of cytomegalovirus exposure and HLA in healthy donors. With regard to this clone: Its target is unknown.

A multiplex PCR was run with 60 Vbeta primers and 13 Jbeta primers. The protocol was immunoSEQ multiplex PCR, while the TCRdb copy is restricted to in-frame clones and leaves out a portion. Of 95,000 to 110,000 clones listed, around 78% are singletons. Study observations and caveats: Reportedly, fewer N-insertions than the roughly 600-donor mean appeared in an Asian-associated ancestry cluster in a later analysis.

The germline V and J ends were trimmed by 6 bases and 2 bases, with 14 bases remaining between them. Per the germline V gene, CDR1 is MNHEY and CDR2 is SMNVEV (reference sequence). The CDR3 consists of 15 residues. This sequence originates from a man aged 25-40 years in good health and CMV-seronegative. The chain is built from TRBV27 and TRBJ1-5; D is undetermined. The sequencing input was PBMCs. This CDR3 reads CASRPAATGNQPQHF. CDR3 bases: TGTGCCAGCAGGCCGGCGGCCACGGGCAATCAGCCCCAGCATTTT.